A single sample gave rise to the 13 T cell receptor beta chains below, sequenced in a study of identical twins. One entry per CDR3 protein results from TCRdb running MiXCR on the 5' RACE reads. The sample includes roughly 220,000 distinct CDR3 sequences, 6.5% of them seen just once. This sample also appeared in a second study, on T cells expressing NK-cell markers.

The sample taken for sequencing was CD8+ T cells sorted from blood. These receptors were obtained from a young woman in good health.

The V and J genes are TRBV6-1 and TRBJ2-3, with 10 bases identical to TRBD2. V lost 4 bases to trimming and J lost 3 bases; unmatched junction nucleotides: 7. The length of the CDR3 is 16 residues. The germline gives CDR1 MNHNS, CDR2 SASEGT. As DNA, the CDR3 is TGTGCCAGCAGTGGCATTAGCGGGGGGAGAACAGATACGCAGTATTTT. Its protein product is CASSGISGGRTDTQYF.

The chain carries TRBV6-2 or TRBV6-3 and TRBJ2-2; D not certain. CDR1 and CDR2 (germline): MNHEY, SVGEGT. Trimming cost V 8 bases and J 6 bases, with 13 bases left between them. The CDR3 contains 13 residues. In DNA, the CDR3 is TGTGCCAGCGGAGTCGCGGTGGCCGGGGAGCTGTTTTTT. This codes for CASGVAVAGELFF.

This clonotype was seen a handful of times. The chain joins TRBV6-2 or TRBV6-3 to TRBJ2-7; the match to TRBD2 covers 9 bases. This CDR3 region has 14 residues. V shed 4 bases and J 5 bases; nucleotides not matched to a gene: 6. The germline V gene encodes CDR1 MNHEY and CDR2 SVGEGT. The CDR3 spells CASSFGTSWNEQYF. CDR3 nucleotides: TGTGCCAGCAGTTTTGGGACTAGCTGGAACGAGCAGTACTTC.

The CDR3 spells CASSPPGLAGVVYEQYF. The DNA of the CDR3 is TGTGCCAGCAGTCCTCCGGGACTAGCGGGAGTGGTCTACGAGCAGTACTTC. This chain links TRBV12-3 or TRBV12-4 with TRBJ2-7; 14 nucleotides line up with TRBD2. After removal of 5 bases from V and 3 bases from J, the junction contained 9 bases not matched to a gene. The CDR3 has 17 amino acids.

A few counts support this clonotype. V is TRBV4-1 and J is TRBJ2-7, with D perhaps TRBD1 or TRBD2 (5 bases each). Trimming took 3 bases from V and 2 from J, leaving 14 bases between them. From germline, CDR1 is MGHRA and CDR2 YSYEKL. CDR3 length equals 15 residues. The CDR3 nucleotides read TGCGCCAGCAGCCAGGGGGACGACTTCCCCTACGAGCAGTACTTC. Translating it yields CASSQGDDFPYEQYF.

The rearrangement uses TRBV7-8 and TRBJ2-1, with 7 bases aligning to TRBD2. V trimming: 1 base; J trimming: 0 bases; junction bases outside the gene matches: 3. The CDR3 consists of 16 residues. Germline assignment: CDR1 SGHVS and CDR2 FQNEAQ. The CDR3 DNA sequence: TGTGCCAGCAGCTTAGGAGCTAGCGGCTCCTACAATGAGCAGTTCTTC. Its translation: CASSLGASGSYNEQFF.

The V gene is TRBV6-4, the J gene TRBJ2-1; D is perhaps TRBD2 (6 bases). There are 15 residues in the CDR3. CDR1 and CDR2 from the germline V gene are MRHNA and SNTAGT. V dropped 2 bases and J dropped 5 bases, with 13 bases sitting between them. The CDR3 DNA reads TGTGCCAGCAGTGACCCGGGGGAAATGGACAATGAGCAGTTCTTC. Translated, it gives CASSDPGEMDNEQFF.

This clonotype came up a few times. CDR3: CASSRGTSIRYEQYF. In DNA, the CDR3 is TGTGCCAGCAGCAGAGGGACTAGCATTCGCTACGAGCAGTACTTC. The rearrangement joins TRBV7-8 to TRBJ2-7, with 9 nucleotides matching TRBD2. With 5 bases clipped from V and 3 bases from J, the junction kept 8 bases outside the gene matches. Germline V gene lookup returns CDR1 SGHVS and CDR2 FQNEAQ. The CDR3 consists of 15 residues.

This clonotype has a handful of counts. The chain carries TRBV12-3 or TRBV12-4 and TRBJ2-3; a possible D gene is TRBD2 (5 bases). This CDR3 is built from 15 residues. The V end was cut by 6 bases, the J end by 3 bases, with 16 bases between. The CDR3, as DNA: TGTGCCAGCAGCTCCCCTAGCTCCCGTACAGATACGCAGTATTTT. This encodes CASSSPSSRTDTQYF.

V gene TRBV12-3 or TRBV12-4 combines with J gene TRBJ2-7, with D hard to call. The CDR3 is 13 residues long. Trimming removed 1 base from V and 9 bases from J, with 13 bases in between. The chain's CDR3 is CASSLVPQSGQYF. The CDR3 nucleotides are TGTGCCAGCAGTTTAGTCCCCCAGTCGGGGCAGTACTTC.

This clonotype has only a few counts. V usage is TRBV7-9 and J usage is TRBJ1-2; possibly TRBD1 for D (5 bases). V gave up 0 bases and J gave up 4 bases, with 9 bases separating them. CDR1 and CDR2 from the germline V gene are SEHNR and FQNEAQ (reference sequence). CDR3 length: 14 amino acids. The CDR3 nucleotides are TGTGCCAGCAGCTTAGCGGAGGGGAGCTATGGCTACACCTTC. This translates into CASSLAEGSYGYTF.

On this clonotype itself: Lacking the conserved final phenylalanine or tryptophan, this CDR3 likely reflects a read error. The chain is built from TRBV7-9 and TRBJ2-3; D ambiguous. V dropped 2 bases and J dropped 5 bases, with 8 bases sitting between them. The CDR3 length is 13 residues. Germline CDR1 and CDR2: SEHNR and FQNEAQ (reference sequence). CDR3 sequence reads: CASSLYDGDTQYS. The CDR3 DNA reads TGTGCCAGCAGCTTATACGACGGAGATACGCAGTATTCT.

This clonotype showed up many times. Being one base from a much bigger clone, this may be a read error. The rearrangement joins TRBV7-2 to TRBJ1-1; D ambiguous. Trimming cost V 5 bases and J 0 bases, with 1 base left between them. CDR3 size: 11 residues. Germline V gene sequence: CDR1 SGHTA, CDR2 FQGNSA. This CDR3 reads CASSVNTEAFF. In DNA, the CDR3 is TGTGCCAGCAGCGTGAACACTGAAGCTTTCTTT.